Here is one TCR delta chain with its context. Antigen: not known. TCRdb fed the PCR reads into CATT to redo clone calling. The table includes over 10,000 delta-chain clones, roughly 53% detected once. The data belong to a study of human gamma delta and Vdelta1 T cells. The germline CDR1 and CDR2 sequences are TSWWSYY and QGS. V lost 1 base to trimming and J lost 4 bases, with 37 bases between them. This CDR3 spans 23 amino acids. Whole-study results and caveats: Delta One T cells were reportedly polyclonal and broadly cytotoxic against acute myeloid leukemia.

The gene calls are TRDV1 and TRDJ1; perhaps D is TRDD2 or TRDD3 (6 bases each). The source of this sequence is a human donor in good health. The sequenced material came from Vdelta1 gamma-delta T cells from blood grown in culture (DOT cells). The CDR3 sequence is CALGERRLPPLGGGFGLVDKLIF. The CDR3 coding sequence is TGTGCTCTTGGGGAACGAAGACTTCCTCCCCTAGGTGGGGGTTTCGGGCTTGTCGATAAACTCATCTTT.